One sample yielded the 5 T cell receptor beta chains listed below, sequenced in a study of Ad26.COV2.S vaccination and SARS-CoV-2 variants. Profiling relied on immunoSEQ multiplex PCR, and the TCRdb table lists in-frame clones only, not all of them. The data show roughly 400,000 clones, about 90% seen once. The treatment denotes: about 20 received Ad26.COV2.S at low or high dose, single or two shots; roughly five received placebo; per-sample allocation not given. At day 63 after the first vaccine or placebo injection, samples were drawn. The sequenced sample was peripheral blood, obtained in a trial of Ad26.COV2.S vaccine versus placebo. The source is a person aged 18-65 years who received the Ad26.COV2.S COVID-19 vaccine or a placebo.

The chain carries TRBV9 and TRBJ2-7, with a weak D call TRBD2 (6 bases). The CDR3 sequence is 15 residues long. V dropped 3 bases and J dropped 1 base, with 14 bases sitting between them. Germline-derived CDR1 and CDR2 are SGDLS and YYNGEE. CDR3 coding DNA: TGTGCCAGCAGCGCCTCAGCGGGCTTATCCTACGAGCAGTACTTC. Amino acids: CASSASAGLSYEQYF. The full variable domain, in which reference TRBV9 and TRBJ2-7 provide the parts outside the CDR3, is DSGVTQTPKHLITATGQRVTLRCSPRSGDLSVYWYQQSLDQGLQFLIQYYNGEERAKGNILERFSAQQFPDLHSELNLSSLELGDSALYFCASSASAGLSYEQYFGPGTRLTVT.

This clone came up once. The chain uses TRBV6-2 or TRBV6-3 and TRBJ2-7, with 8 bases identical to TRBD1. CDR3 length: 16 amino acids. With 2 bases clipped from V and 2 bases from J, the junction kept 8 bases outside the gene matches. CDR1 and CDR2 from the germline V gene are MNHEY and SVGEGT. Here the CDR3 reads CASSYPPGTGAYEQYF. The CDR3 region has the DNA TGTGCCAGCAGTTACCCCCCCGGGACAGGAGCCTACGAGCAGTACTTC.

The chain uses TRBV10-3 and TRBJ2-3; 8 positions match TRBD1. Germline assignment: CDR1 ENHRY and CDR2 SYGVKD. J lost 1 base, V lost 7 bases, and 4 bases had no gene match. CDR3 length: 14 residues. The CDR3 spells CAIKVGQGTDTQYF. The CDR3, as DNA: TGTGCCATCAAGGTGGGACAGGGCACAGATACGCAGTATTTT.

This clone was observed once. The chain employs TRBV12-3 or TRBV12-4 and TRBJ1-5; no clear D. This CDR3 comprises 12 residues. Trimming removed 5 bases from V and 1 base from J, with 3 bases in between. In DNA form, the CDR3 reads TGTGCCAGCAGTACCAGCAATCAGCCCCAGCATTTT. It yields the protein CASSTSNQPQHF.

The chain recombines TRBV27 with TRBJ1-3; D not resolved. Germline V gives CDR1 MNHEY, CDR2 SMNVEV (reference sequence). The CDR3 totals 13 residues. Trimming shortened V by 5 bases and J by 9 bases, and 14 bases separated the two germline ends. The CDR3 region is CASSPAPGVTIYF. The CDR3 DNA reads TGTGCCAGCAGTCCTGCCCCGGGCGTCACCATATATTTT.